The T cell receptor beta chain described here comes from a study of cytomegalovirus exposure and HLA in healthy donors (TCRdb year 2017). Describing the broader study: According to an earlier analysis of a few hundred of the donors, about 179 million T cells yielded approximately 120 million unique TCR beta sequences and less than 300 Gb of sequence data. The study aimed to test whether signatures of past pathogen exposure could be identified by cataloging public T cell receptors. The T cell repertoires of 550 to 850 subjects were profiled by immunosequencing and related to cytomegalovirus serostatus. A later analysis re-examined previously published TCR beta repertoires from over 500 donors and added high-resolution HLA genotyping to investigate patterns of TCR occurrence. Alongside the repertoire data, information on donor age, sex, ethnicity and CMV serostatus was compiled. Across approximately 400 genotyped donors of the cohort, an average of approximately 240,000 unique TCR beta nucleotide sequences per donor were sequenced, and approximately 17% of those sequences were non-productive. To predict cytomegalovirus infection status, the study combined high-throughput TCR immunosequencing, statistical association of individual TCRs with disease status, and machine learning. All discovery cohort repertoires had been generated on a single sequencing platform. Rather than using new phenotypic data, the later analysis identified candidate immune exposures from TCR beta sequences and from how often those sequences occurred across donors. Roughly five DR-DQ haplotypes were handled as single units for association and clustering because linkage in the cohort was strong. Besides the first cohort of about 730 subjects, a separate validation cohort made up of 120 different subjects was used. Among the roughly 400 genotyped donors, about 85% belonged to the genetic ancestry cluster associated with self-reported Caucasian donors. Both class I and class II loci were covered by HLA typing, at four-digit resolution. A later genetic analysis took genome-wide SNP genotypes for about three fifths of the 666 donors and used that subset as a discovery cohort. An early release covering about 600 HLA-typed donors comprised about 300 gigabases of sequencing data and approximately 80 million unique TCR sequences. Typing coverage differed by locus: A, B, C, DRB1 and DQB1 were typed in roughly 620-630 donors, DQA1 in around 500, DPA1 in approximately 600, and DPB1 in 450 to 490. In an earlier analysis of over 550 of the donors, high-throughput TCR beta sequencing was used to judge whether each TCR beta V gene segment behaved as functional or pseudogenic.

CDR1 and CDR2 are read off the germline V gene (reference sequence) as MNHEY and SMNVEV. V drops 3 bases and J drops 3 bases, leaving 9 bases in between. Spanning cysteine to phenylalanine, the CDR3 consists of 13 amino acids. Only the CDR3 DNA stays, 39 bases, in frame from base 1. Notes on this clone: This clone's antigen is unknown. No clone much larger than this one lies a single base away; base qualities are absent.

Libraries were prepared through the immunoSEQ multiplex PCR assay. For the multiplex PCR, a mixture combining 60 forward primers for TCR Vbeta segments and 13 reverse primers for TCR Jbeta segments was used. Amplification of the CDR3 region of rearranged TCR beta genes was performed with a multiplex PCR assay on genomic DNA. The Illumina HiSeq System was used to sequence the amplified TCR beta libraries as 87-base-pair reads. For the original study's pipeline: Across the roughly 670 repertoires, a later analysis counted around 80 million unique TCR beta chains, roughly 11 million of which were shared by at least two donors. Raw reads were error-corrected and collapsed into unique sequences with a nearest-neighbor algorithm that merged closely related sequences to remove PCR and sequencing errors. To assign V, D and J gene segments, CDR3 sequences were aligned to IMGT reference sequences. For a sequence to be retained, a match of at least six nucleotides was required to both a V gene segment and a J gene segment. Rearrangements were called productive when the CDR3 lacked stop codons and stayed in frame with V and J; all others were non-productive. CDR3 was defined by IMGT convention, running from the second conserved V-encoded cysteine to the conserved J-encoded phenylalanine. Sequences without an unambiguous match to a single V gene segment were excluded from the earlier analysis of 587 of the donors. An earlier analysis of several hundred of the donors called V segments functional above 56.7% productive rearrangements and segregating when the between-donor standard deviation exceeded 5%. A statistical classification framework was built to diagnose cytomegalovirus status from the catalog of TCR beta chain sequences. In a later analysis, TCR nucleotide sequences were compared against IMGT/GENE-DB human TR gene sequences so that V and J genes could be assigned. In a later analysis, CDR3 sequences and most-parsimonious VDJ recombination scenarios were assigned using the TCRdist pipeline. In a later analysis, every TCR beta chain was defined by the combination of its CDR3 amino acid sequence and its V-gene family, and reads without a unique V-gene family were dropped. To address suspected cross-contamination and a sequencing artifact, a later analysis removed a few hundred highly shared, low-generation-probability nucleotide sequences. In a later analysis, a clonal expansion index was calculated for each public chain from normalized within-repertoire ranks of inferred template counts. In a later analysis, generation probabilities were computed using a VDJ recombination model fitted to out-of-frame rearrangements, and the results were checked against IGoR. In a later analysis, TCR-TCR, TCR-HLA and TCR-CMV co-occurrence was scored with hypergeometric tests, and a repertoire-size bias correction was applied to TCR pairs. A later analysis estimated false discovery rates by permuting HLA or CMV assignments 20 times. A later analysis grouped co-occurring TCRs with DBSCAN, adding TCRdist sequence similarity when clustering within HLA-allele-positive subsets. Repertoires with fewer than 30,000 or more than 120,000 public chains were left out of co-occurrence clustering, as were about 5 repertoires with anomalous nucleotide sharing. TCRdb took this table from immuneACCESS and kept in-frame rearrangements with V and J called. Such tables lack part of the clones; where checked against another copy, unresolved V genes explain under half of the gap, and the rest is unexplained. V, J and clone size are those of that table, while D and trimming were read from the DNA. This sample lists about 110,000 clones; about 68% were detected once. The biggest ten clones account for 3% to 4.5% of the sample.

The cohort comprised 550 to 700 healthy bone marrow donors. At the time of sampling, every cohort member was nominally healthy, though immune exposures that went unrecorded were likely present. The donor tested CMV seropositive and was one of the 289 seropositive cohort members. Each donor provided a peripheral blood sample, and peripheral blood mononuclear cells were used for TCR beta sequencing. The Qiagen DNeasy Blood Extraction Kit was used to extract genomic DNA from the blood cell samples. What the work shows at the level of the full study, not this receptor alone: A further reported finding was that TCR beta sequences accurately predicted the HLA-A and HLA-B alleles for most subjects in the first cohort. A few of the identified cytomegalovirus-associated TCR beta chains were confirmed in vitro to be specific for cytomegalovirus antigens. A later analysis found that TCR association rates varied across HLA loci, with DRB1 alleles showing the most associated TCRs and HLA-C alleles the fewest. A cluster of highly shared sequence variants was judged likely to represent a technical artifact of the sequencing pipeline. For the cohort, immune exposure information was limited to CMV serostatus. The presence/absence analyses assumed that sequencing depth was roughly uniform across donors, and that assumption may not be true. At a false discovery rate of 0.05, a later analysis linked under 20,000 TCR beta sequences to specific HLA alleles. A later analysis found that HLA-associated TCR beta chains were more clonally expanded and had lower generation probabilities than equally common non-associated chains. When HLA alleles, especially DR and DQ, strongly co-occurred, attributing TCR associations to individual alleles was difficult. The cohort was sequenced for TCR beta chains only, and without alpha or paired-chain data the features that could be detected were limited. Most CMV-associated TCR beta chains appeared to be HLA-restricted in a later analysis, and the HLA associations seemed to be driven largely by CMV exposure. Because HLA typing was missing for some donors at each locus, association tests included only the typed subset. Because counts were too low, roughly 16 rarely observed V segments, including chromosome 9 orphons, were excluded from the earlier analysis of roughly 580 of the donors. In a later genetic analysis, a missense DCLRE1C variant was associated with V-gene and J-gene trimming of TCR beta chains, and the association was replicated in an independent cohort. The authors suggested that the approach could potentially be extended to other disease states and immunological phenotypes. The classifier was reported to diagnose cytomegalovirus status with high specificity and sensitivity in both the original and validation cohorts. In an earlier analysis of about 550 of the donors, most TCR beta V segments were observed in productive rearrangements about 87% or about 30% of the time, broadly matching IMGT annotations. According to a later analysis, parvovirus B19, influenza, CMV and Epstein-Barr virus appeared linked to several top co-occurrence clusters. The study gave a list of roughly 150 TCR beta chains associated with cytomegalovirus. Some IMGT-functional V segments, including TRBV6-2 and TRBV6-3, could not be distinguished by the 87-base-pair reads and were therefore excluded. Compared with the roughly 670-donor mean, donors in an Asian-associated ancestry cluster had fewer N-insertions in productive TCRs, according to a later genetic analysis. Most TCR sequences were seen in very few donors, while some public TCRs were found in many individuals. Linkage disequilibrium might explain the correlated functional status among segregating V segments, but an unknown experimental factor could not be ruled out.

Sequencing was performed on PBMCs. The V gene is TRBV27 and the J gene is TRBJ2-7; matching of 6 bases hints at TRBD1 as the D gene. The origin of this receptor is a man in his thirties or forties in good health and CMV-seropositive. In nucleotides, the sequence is TGTGCCAGCAGTTTGGACAGAAACTACGAGCAGTACTTC. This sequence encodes CASSLDRNYEQYF.